Given below is one T cell receptor beta chain in context. What it recognizes is unknown. The data are from a study of response to subunit inactivated influenza vaccine. Broader study findings: The authors offered the suggestion that each seasonal influenza vaccination recruits few new T cells.

The CDR3 runs to 15 residues. Germline V CDR1 and CDR2: SGHRS, YFSETQ. The V and J ends lost 1 base and 6 bases, in that order; junction bases with no gene match: 5. TCRdb recomputed calls from the RT-PCR reads with MiXCR, one row per CDR3 protein. The table lists about 540,000 distinct CDR3 sequences, under 30% of them singletons, with 2.8% in the top ten. This sample was also put to use in a study of T cells expressing NK-cell markers. This second study notes: 5'RACE template switching built TCR beta cDNA with unique molecular identifiers. In sorted CD3+CD56+NKG2C+, CD3+CD56+NKG2C- and CD3+CD56-NKG2C+ T cells, TCR beta repertoires were obtained. One of the eight sequenced donors was seronegative, whereas the other seven were HCMV-seropositive.

This receptor was taken from a man aged 45-60 years who received an inactivated influenza vaccine. This material consisted of CD4+ T cells sorted from PBMCs, taken 11 to 12 days after vaccination. This chain joins TRBV5-1 and TRBJ2-1, with 9 bases that match TRBD1. The CDR3 loop is CASSLKGTGFNEQFF. DNA of the CDR3: TGCGCCAGCAGCTTGAAGGGGACAGGGTTCAATGAGCAGTTCTTC.